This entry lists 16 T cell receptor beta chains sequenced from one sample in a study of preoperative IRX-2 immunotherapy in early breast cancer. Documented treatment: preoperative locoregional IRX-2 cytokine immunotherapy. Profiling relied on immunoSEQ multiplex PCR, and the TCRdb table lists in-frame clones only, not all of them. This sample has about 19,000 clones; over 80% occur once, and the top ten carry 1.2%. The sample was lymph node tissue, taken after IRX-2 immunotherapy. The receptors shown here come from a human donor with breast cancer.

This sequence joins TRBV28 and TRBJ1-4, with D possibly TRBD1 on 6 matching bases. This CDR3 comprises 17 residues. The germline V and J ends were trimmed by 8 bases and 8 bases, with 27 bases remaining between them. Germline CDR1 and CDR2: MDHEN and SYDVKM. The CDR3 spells CASLKGTTGVIWEKLFF. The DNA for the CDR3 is TGTGCCAGCCTGAAGGGGACAACGGGGGTAATCTGGGAAAAACTGTTTTTT.

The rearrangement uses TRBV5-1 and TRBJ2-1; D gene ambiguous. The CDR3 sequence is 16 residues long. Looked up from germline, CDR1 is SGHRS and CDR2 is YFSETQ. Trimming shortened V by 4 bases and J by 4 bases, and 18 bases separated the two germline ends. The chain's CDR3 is CASSQGLRVSYNEQFF. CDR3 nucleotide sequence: TGCGCCAGCAGCCAAGGCCTAAGGGTCTCTTACAATGAGCAGTTCTTC.

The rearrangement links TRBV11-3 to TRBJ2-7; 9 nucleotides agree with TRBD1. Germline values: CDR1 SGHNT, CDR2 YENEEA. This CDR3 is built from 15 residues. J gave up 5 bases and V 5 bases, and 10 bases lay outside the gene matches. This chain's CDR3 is CASSTRGTGRNEQYF. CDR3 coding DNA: TGTGCCAGCAGCACCAGGGGGACAGGGCGAAACGAGCAGTACTTC.

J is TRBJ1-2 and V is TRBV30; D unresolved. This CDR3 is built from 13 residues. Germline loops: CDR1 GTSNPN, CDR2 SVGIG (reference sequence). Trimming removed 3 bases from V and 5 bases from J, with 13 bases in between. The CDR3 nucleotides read TGTGCCTGGAGATTGGAGTTCCCTTATGGCTACACCTTC. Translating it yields CAWRLEFPYGYTF.

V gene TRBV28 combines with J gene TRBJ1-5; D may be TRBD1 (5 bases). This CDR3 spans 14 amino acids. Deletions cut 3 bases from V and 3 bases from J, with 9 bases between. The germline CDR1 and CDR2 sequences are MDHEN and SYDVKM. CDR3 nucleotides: TGTGCCAGCAGTTTCGGGGGTAACAATCAGCCCCAGCATTTT. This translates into CASSFGGNNQPQHF.

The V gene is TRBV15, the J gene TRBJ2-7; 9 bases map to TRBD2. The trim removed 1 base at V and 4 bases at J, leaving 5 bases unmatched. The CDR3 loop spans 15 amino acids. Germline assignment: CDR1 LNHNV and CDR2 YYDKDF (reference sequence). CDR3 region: CATSRGREGLYEQYF. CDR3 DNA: TGTGCCACCAGCAGAGGGCGGGAGGGCCTTTACGAGCAGTACTTC.

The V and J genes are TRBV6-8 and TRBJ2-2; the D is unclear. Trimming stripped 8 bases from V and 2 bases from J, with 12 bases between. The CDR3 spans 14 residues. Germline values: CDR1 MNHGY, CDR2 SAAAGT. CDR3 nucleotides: TGTGCCAGCGGCATGTGGGTAAACACCGGGGAGCTGTTTTTT. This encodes CASGMWVNTGELFF.

CDR3 DNA: TGTGCCAGCAGCTCCCATCAAGGGGGGTCTAATGAAAAACTGTTTTTT. It translates to CASSSHQGGSNEKLFF. V usage is TRBV11-3 and J usage is TRBJ1-4, with D possibly TRBD1 on 6 matching bases. The ends were cut back, 4 bases at V and 3 bases at J, with 15 bases in the middle. This CDR3 has 16 residues. The germline V gene encodes CDR1 SGHNT and CDR2 YENEEA.

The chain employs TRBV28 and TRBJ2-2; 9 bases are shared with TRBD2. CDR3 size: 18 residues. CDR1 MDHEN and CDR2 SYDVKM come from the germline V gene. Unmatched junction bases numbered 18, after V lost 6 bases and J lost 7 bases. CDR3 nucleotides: TGTGCCAGCAGGAACCTCCCTTGGGTAGCGGGAGATGTCGGGGAGCTGTTTTTT. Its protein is CASRNLPWVAGDVGELFF. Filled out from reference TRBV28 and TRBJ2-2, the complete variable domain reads DVKVTQSSRYLVKRTGEKVFLECVQDMDHENMFWYRQDPGLGLRLIYFSYDVKMKEKGDIPEGYSVSREKKERFSLILESASTNQTSMYLCASRNLPWVAGDVGELFFGEGSRLTVL.

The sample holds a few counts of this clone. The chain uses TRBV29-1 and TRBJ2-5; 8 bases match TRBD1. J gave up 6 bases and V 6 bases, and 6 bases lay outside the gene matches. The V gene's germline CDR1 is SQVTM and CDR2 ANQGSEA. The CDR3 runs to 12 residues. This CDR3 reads CSVWTGIKTQYF. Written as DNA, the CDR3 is TGCAGCGTGTGGACAGGGATAAAGACCCAGTACTTC.

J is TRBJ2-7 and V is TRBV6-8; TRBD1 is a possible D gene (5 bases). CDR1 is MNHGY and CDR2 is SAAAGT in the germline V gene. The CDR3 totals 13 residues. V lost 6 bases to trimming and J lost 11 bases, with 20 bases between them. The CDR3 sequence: CASRVDLGQSKYF. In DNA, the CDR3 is TGTGCCAGCAGAGTTGACTTGGGGCAGAGTAAGTACTTC.

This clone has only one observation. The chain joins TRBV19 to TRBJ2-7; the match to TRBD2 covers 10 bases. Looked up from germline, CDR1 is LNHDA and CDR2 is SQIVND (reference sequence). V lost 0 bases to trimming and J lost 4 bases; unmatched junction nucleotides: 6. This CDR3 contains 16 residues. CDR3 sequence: CASSIESSGSGYEQYF. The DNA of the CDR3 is TGTGCCAGTAGTATAGAGTCTAGCGGGAGCGGGTACGAGCAGTACTTC.

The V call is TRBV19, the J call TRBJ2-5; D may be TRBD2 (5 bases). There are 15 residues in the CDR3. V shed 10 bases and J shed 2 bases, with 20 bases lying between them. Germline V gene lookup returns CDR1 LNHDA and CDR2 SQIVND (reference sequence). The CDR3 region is CATSLWAEDQETQYF. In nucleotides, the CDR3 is TGTGCCACGTCTCTCTGGGCGGAGGATCAAGAGACCCAGTACTTC.

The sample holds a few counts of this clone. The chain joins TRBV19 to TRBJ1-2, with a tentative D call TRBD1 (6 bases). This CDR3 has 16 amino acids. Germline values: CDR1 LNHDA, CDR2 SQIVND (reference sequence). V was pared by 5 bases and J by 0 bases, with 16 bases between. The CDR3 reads CASSPRQDRPNYGYTF. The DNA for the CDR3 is TGTGCCAGTAGTCCCCGACAGGATAGGCCTAACTATGGCTACACCTTC.

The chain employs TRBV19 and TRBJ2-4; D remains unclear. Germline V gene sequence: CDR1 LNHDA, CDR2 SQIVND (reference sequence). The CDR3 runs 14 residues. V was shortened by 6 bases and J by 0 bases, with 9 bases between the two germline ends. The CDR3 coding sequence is TGTGCCAGTAGGCTAGACGTAGCCAAAAACATTCAGTACTTC. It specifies CASRLDVAKNIQYF. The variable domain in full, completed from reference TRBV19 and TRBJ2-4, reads DGGITQSPKYLFRKEGQNVTLSCEQNLNHDAMYWYRQDPGQGLRLIYYSQIVNDFQKGDIAEGYSVSREKKESFPLTVTSAQKNPTAFYLCASRLDVAKNIQYFGAGTRLSVL.

CDR3 DNA sequence: TGTGCCAGCAGGAGAGAAGGGCAGAATGAAAAACTGTTTTTT. This codes for CASRREGQNEKLFF. V usage is TRBV6-8 and J usage is TRBJ1-4, with no clear D. CDR3 length: 14 amino acids. Germline V gives CDR1 MNHGY, CDR2 SAAAGT. Trimming cost V 6 bases and J 5 bases, with 13 bases left between them.